The clone carrying this T cell receptor (beta chain) was seen only a few times. Using RNA transcripts as the source, TCR beta CDR3 regions were amplified. HTBI primers were employed in a first-round RT-PCR of the TCR CDR3. Using its own MiXCR run on the multiplex PCR reads, TCRdb lists one record per CDR3 protein. The repertoire has nearly 600,000 distinct CDR3 sequences, about 14% of them found once; the top ten carry 7.1%. These data belong to a study of T cells in Graves' hyperthyroidism and ophthalmopathy. As for the study in general: Specimen type is peripheral blood, collected at initial diagnosis prior to any treatment.

For the diagnoses, clinical symptoms, serum thyroxine and TRAb, thyroid ultrasound and orbital computed tomography were used. The germline CDR1 and CDR2 sequences are MGHRA and YSYEKL. V shed 5 bases, J shed 10 bases, and the junction held 14 bases outside the gene matches. This CDR3 has 16 residues. This chain links TRBV4-1 with TRBJ1-4; TRBD1 matches 9 bases. This receptor was identified in a woman under 30 with Graves' ophthalmopathy. Sequencing was carried out using blood. CDR3 bases: TGCGCCAGCAGCACAACCACATCCGGGACAGGGAGAAAACTGTTTTTT. It specifies CASSTTTSGTGRKLFF.